This T cell receptor beta chain is drawn from a study of regulatory T cells in long-lasting Graves disease. For TCR beta, libraries came from iRepertoire HTBI primers and Arm-PCR of CDR3 regions. TCRdb fed the multiplex PCR reads into MiXCR, producing one record per CDR3 protein. The sample consists of a few hundred thousand distinct CDR3 sequences, under 25% of them appearing once. This clonotype has at least ten counts. Time point noted: persistent/refractory GD, antithyroid drugs over 5 years with positive TRAb. PBMC RNA was the source of the TCR library. An endocrinology department located in Xi'an, China, was where the patients came from. Sequencing used peripheral blood mononuclear cells (PBMCs), obtained when the disease was refractory, from a patient treated with antithyroid drugs. This TCR was sampled from a female donor with Graves disease.

This CDR3 reads CASSQFRGGNEKLFF. Written as DNA, the CDR3 is TGTGCCAGCAGCCAGTTCAGGGGCGGTAATGAAAAACTGTTTTTT. This chain uses TRBV11-2 with TRBJ1-4; D possibly corresponds to TRBD1 (6 bases). The CDR3 consists of 15 residues. Between the trimmed V and J ends, which lost 5 bases and 4 bases, there was a span of 14 bases. CDR1 is SGHAT, CDR2 FQNNGV, per germline.